These T cell receptor beta chains were read from a single sample in a study of cytomegalovirus exposure and HLA in healthy donors. Data came from immunoSEQ multiplex PCR; TCRdb stores just in-frame clones and leaves some out. The repertoire consists of approximately 220,000 clones, with about four fifths occurring once and the leading ten covering around 6%. Sequencing was carried out using PBMCs. These receptors were collected from a man in his forties in good health and CMV-seropositive. Each CDR3 is given with its conserved first and last residue. Fields, in order: V gene, J gene, clone size, CDR3 protein. The size field is filled for only some rows; it gives once, few, many or a size class.

TRBV19,TRBJ1-5,once,CASSITSTGVSNQPQHF
TRBV11-2,TRBJ1-5,NA,CASSLGGNPLGNQPQHF
TRBV7-3,TRBJ2-2,once,CASSLFVAEVTGELFF
TRBV18,TRBJ1-1,NA,CASSPQGQGSEAFF
TRBV29-1,TRBJ2-2,NA,CSAEPQRGELFF
TRBV6-4,NA,NA,CASSGSSGRNYEQYF
TRBV29-1,TRBJ1-2,NA,CSAGVANYGYTF
TRBV11-3,TRBJ1-1,NA,CASSLAPSGFGEAFF
TRBV30,TRBJ1-2,NA,CAWSVTGYGYTF
TRBV9,TRBJ1-5,NA,CASSRTGIVDQPQHF
TRBV6-4,TRBJ2-1,NA,CASSDPRFGGGEQFF
TRBV9,TRBJ2-7,NA,CASSVATGYEQYF
TRBV2,TRBJ2-1,NA,CASSGRRDSYNEQFF
TRBV30,TRBJ1-4,NA,CAWSDTPNEKLFF
TRBV27,TRBJ2-7,NA,CASSLAGLAGYEQYF
TRBV6-6,TRBJ2-7,few,CASSSLYEQYF
TRBV27,TRBJ2-3,NA,CASSLRREDTQYF
TRBV7-6,TRBJ2-5,NA,CASSERLAGRETQYF
TRBV7-7,TRBJ2-1,NA,CASSSGTGKGNEQFF
TRBV2,TRBJ2-6,NA,CASSRDRLAGANVLTF
TRBV27,TRBJ2-3,NA,CASSLGSGRTDTQYF
TRBV5-1,TRBJ1-2,few,CASSLGTGGYGYTF
TRBV6-4,TRBJ2-1,NA,CATATSHEQFF
TRBV4-1,TRBJ2-7,NA,CASSPDRVAEQYF
TRBV6-5,TRBJ2-7,NA,CASSYSTSGTYEQYF
TRBV27,TRBJ2-3,NA,CASRLAGTSGRGWGTDTQYF
TRBV7-2,TRBJ1-4,NA,CASSLGSPFATNEKLFF
TRBV5-1,TRBJ2-1,NA,CASSLGLAGYNEQFF
TRBV7-9,TRBJ2-1,NA,CASSSNTGAAYNEQFF
TRBV5-1,TRBJ2-7,NA,CASSTTGGPYEQYF
TRBV7-9,TRBJ1-4,NA,CASSLAREKEKLFF
TRBV5-1,TRBJ2-3,NA,CASSLEGGTDTQYF
TRBV2,TRBJ1-2,NA,CASPRTGNYGYTF
TRBV6-1,TRBJ1-5,NA,CASNQQRGNNQPQHF
TRBV5-4,TRBJ1-5,once,CASSLDRAEVQPQHF
TRBV10-3,TRBJ1-5,NA,CAISEWTGAQPQHF
TRBV5-1,TRBJ2-5,NA,CASSPGRRSQETQYF
TRBV10-1,TRBJ2-1,NA,CASSEPTSGYNEQFF
TRBV7-2,TRBJ2-2,once,CARGTVRTGELFF
TRBV7-8,TRBJ1-5,NA,CASSQGDRANQPQHF
TRBV30,TRBJ2-5,NA,CAWSWDRGEETQYF
TRBV5-1,TRBJ2-3,NA,CASSFHLAGGPTDTQYF
TRBV6-5,TRBJ1-1,NA,CASSMAGSNTEAFF
TRBV5-1,TRBJ2-2,NA,CASSGDRGPTGELFF
TRBV5-6,TRBJ2-5,NA,CASSLGQDQETQYF
TRBV5-1,TRBJ1-4,NA,CASSLEPGQGETLF